These 29 T cell receptor beta chains came from one sample sequenced in a study of OX40 agonist ivuxolimab in advanced cancers. Some clones are missing from TCRdb's copy, which holds only in-frame ones; the method was immunoSEQ multiplex PCR. The sample shows more than 45,000 clones, about 81% of them seen only once. The sample consisted of CD4+ or CD8+ T cells sorted from blood, taken in a trial of the OX40 agonist ivuxolimab. These receptors were collected from an adult with an advanced solid tumor such as melanoma, head and neck, liver or kidney cancer.

With regard to this clone: The junction shows a germline mismatch at one end, possibly a read error. The rearrangement joins TRBV11-2 to TRBJ1-2; no clear D gene. Per germline, CDR1 SGHAT and CDR2 FQNNGV. The CDR3 has 13 amino acids. The chain's CDR3 is CASSQDVQYGYTF. The CDR3, as DNA: TGCGCCAGCAGCCAAGACGTCCAGTATGGCTACACCTTC.

V gene TRBV12-5 combines with J gene TRBJ2-1, with TRBD1 matching over 9 bases. The J segment lost 8 bases and the V segment lost 1 base, leaving 9 bases of the junction unmatched. Germline V gene lookup returns CDR1 LGHNT and CDR2 FRNRAP. There are 16 residues in the CDR3. CDR3 loop: CASGLDTRQGEDEQFF. For the CDR3, the DNA is TGTGCTAGTGGTTTGGACACCCGACAGGGGGAGGATGAGCAGTTCTTC.

This chain links TRBV11-2 with TRBJ2-6; the match to TRBD1 covers 8 bases. V dropped 6 bases and J dropped 1; count of bases not matched to a gene: 5. This CDR3 region has 16 residues. Per germline, CDR1 SGHAT and CDR2 FQNNGV. The CDR3 DNA is TGTGCCAGCAGTCCAAGACAGGGGTCTGGGGCCAACGTCCTGACTTTC. Translated: CASSPRQGSGANVLTF. Based on the CDR3 plus reference TRBV11-2 and TRBJ2-6, the full variable domain is EAGVAQSPRYKIIEKRQSVAFWCNPISGHATLYWYQQILGQGPKLLIQFQNNGVVDDSQLPKDRFSAERLKGVDSTLKIQPAKLEDSAVYLCASSPRQGSGANVLTFGAGSRLTVL.

J is TRBJ2-1 and V is TRBV6-1, with D possibly being TRBD2 (7 bases). Germline assignment: CDR1 MNHNS and CDR2 SASEGT. V was shortened by 0 bases and J by 0 bases, with 15 bases between the two germline ends. The CDR3 runs 18 residues. The CDR3 loop reads CASSEARGRVRSYNEQFF. As DNA, the CDR3 is TGTGCCAGCAGTGAAGCGCGGGGGCGGGTGCGCTCCTACAATGAGCAGTTCTTC.

On this clone: This specimen includes other DNA sequences encoding the same CDR3. The gene calls are TRBV11-2 and TRBJ2-4; D is uncertain. The CDR3 runs 14 residues. CDR1 and CDR2 (germline): SGHAT, FQNNGV. Trimming stripped 4 bases from V and 0 bases from J, with 7 bases between. The CDR3 protein is CASSSRLAKNIQYF. DNA for the CDR3: TGTGCCAGCAGCTCGCGCCTAGCCAAAAACATTCAGTACTTC.

This chain joins TRBV7-2 and TRBJ2-5, with D possibly TRBD1 on 5 matching bases. In germline, CDR1 is SGHTA, CDR2 FQGNSA. The CDR3 contains 13 residues. Trimming took off 3 bases at V and 1 base at J, with 6 bases between the two ends. CDR3: CASSFQGQETQYF. As DNA, the CDR3 is TGTGCCAGCAGCTTTCAGGGCCAAGAGACCCAGTACTTC.

This clone turned up a few times. This sequence joins TRBV2 and TRBJ1-5; D gene uncertain. This CDR3 has 13 amino acids. V dropped 7 bases and J dropped 8 bases, with 15 bases sitting between them. CDR1 is SNHLY and CDR2 is FYNNEI in the germline V gene. CDR3 in amino acids: CASNVHGSEPQHF. As DNA, the CDR3 is TGTGCCAGCAATGTGCATGGGAGCGAGCCCCAGCATTTT.

V gene TRBV7-8 combines with J gene TRBJ2-1, with D unclear. This CDR3 is built from 16 residues. CDR1 and CDR2 (germline): SGHVS, FQNEAQ. V was cut by 2 bases and J by 5 bases, with 16 bases left in between. The CDR3 sequence is CASSLRQVVWDNEQFF. The DNA of the CDR3 is TGTGCCAGCAGCTTACGGCAGGTGGTTTGGGACAATGAGCAGTTCTTC.

J is TRBJ2-5 and V is TRBV30; TRBD1 matches 10 bases. Germline V lookup: CDR1 GTSNPN, CDR2 SVGIG (reference sequence). The ends lost 5 bases at V and 4 bases at J; junction bases unmatched: 4. There are 13 residues in the CDR3. The CDR3 protein is CAWSTGGAETQYF. Here the CDR3 DNA reads TGTGCCTGGTCGACAGGGGGCGCAGAGACCCAGTACTTC.

The table lists this clone with a count of one. J is TRBJ2-3 and V is TRBV4-3, with D possibly TRBD1 on 6 matching bases. Trimming shortened V by 5 bases and J by 6 bases, and 15 bases separated the two germline ends. The CDR3 loop spans 14 amino acids. Germline V lookup: CDR1 LGHNA, CDR2 YSLEER. The chain's CDR3 is CASSNSDRLDTQYF. The CDR3 DNA reads TGCGCCAGCAGCAATTCCGACAGGTTGGATACGCAGTATTTT.

The chain combines TRBV7-6 with TRBJ2-1; TRBD2 matches at 7 bases. Germline V gene sequence: CDR1 SGHVS, CDR2 FNYEAQ. This CDR3 spans 16 amino acids. Unmatched junction bases numbered 16, after V lost 6 bases and J lost 8 bases. CDR3 amino acids: CASRSDRAGSLDEQFF. The CDR3 DNA is TGTGCCAGCAGATCAGACCGAGCGGGGTCGTTAGATGAGCAGTTCTTC.

This sequence joins TRBV7-8 and TRBJ2-1; D remains unclear. This CDR3 is 13 amino acids long. Trimming took 1 base from V and 5 from J, leaving 6 bases between them. Germline CDR1 and CDR2: SGHVS and FQNEAQ. This chain's CDR3 is CASSLGENNEQFF. CDR3 nucleotide sequence: TGTGCCAGCAGCTTAGGAGAAAACAATGAGCAGTTCTTC.

The chain employs TRBV6-5 and TRBJ1-1; no clear D. Germline assignment: CDR1 MNHEY and CDR2 SVGAGI. Trimming took 5 bases from V and 9 from J, leaving 16 bases between them. The CDR3 extends over 13 amino acids. DNA of the CDR3: TGTGCCAGCAGTCGTGGACGTTCCGCGAAAGCTTTCTTT. Protein product: CASSRGRSAKAFF.

The genes are TRBV6-5 and TRBJ1-2, with D possibly being TRBD1 (6 bases). Looked up from germline, CDR1 is MNHEY and CDR2 is SVGAGI. Trimming took 6 bases from V and 4 from J, leaving 15 bases between them. The CDR3 length is 14 residues. CDR3 nucleotide sequence: TGTGCCAGCAGCCTACAGGGAAGGGGCTATGGCTACACCTTC. It codes for CASSLQGRGYGYTF.

The chain links TRBV30 to TRBJ2-7; TRBD2 agrees at 12 bases. The CDR3 is made up of 17 amino acids. Germline values: CDR1 GTSNPN, CDR2 SVGIG (reference sequence). The ends lost 3 bases at V and 3 bases at J; junction bases unmatched: 12. CDR3 amino acids: CAWRGPGTSGRYYEQYF. CDR3 coding DNA: TGTGCCTGGAGGGGACCCGGGACTAGCGGGCGATACTACGAGCAGTACTTC.

J is TRBJ1-3 and V is TRBV7-6, with D perhaps TRBD1 (5 bases). V gave up 5 bases and J gave up 0 bases, with 8 bases separating them. The CDR3 has 14 amino acids. The germline V gene has CDR1 SGHVS and CDR2 FNYEAQ. The CDR3 loop reads CASSRGTSGNTIYF. The CDR3, as DNA: TGTGCCAGCAGCCGGGGGACCTCTGGAAACACCATATATTTT.

The gene calls are TRBV14 and TRBJ2-1; D ambiguous. The CDR3 is 13 residues long. From germline, CDR1 is SGHDN and CDR2 FVKESK. V shed 1 base and J shed 9 bases, with 10 bases lying between them. This chain's CDR3 is CASSQVLVGEQFF. The DNA for the CDR3 is TGTGCCAGCAGCCAAGTGTTAGTCGGTGAGCAGTTCTTC.

V gene TRBV28 combines with J gene TRBJ2-1; D is unclear. V was trimmed by 7 bases and J by 2 bases, leaving 12 bases between them. The CDR3 is made up of 14 amino acids. The germline V gene encodes CDR1 MDHEN and CDR2 SYDVKM. CDR3 nucleotides: TGTGCCAGCACCAAAGGCTTCGCCTACAATGAGCAGTTCTTC. This codes for CASTKGFAYNEQFF.

The sample holds one count of this clone. The chain uses TRBV10-3 and TRBJ1-5, with 9 bases that match TRBD1. J lost 4 bases, V lost 6 bases, and 7 bases had no gene match. The CDR3 has 15 amino acids. Per germline, CDR1 ENHRY and CDR2 SYGVKD. In DNA, the CDR3 is TGTGCCATCAGCTCCGGGACAGGGAAGAATCAGCCCCAGCATTTT. Protein: CAISSGTGKNQPQHF.

The chain employs TRBV9 and TRBJ2-1, with 9 bases that match TRBD2. This CDR3 contains 16 residues. CDR1 is SGDLS, CDR2 YYNGEE, per germline. After removal of 0 bases from V and 8 bases from J, the junction contained 9 bases not matched to a gene. The CDR3 is CASSVGLAGPSDEQFF. The CDR3 DNA follows: TGTGCCAGCAGCGTAGGGCTAGCGGGGCCTAGCGATGAGCAGTTCTTC.

This clone was recorded once. V usage is TRBV6-4 and J usage is TRBJ1-2; D ambiguous. Per germline, CDR1 MRHNA and CDR2 SNTAGT. Trimming stripped 7 bases from V and 6 bases from J, with 18 bases between. The CDR3 loop spans 14 amino acids. This CDR3 is CASIGQDYRDGYTF. CDR3 DNA: TGTGCCAGCATTGGGCAGGACTATCGGGATGGCTACACCTTC.

This sequence joins TRBV5-1 and TRBJ1-2; TRBD1 aligns across 9 bases. The V segment lost 2 bases and the J segment 0 bases; nucleotides outside the gene matches: 5. CDR1 is SGHRS and CDR2 is YFSETQ in the germline V gene. This CDR3 comprises 16 residues. The DNA of the CDR3 is TGCGCCAGCAGCTTAGAACAGGGGGCCGCTAACTATGGCTACACCTTC. Protein: CASSLEQGAANYGYTF.

This rearrangement joins TRBV7-6 to TRBJ2-1, with TRBD2 as a possible D gene (5 bases). This CDR3 is 16 amino acids long. Germline CDR1 reads SGHVS; CDR2 reads FNYEAQ. V lost 2 bases and J 5 bases, leaving 16 bases between the germline ends. Written as DNA, the CDR3 is TGTGCCAGCAGCTTATCGTCCGCTAGCTTCGACAATGAGCAGTTCTTC. Translation: CASSLSSASFDNEQFF.

On this clone: One end of the junction does not line up with germline, which may come from a read error. The chain carries TRBV6-6 and TRBJ1-2; no definite D call. There are 11 residues in the CDR3. Germline assignment: CDR1 MNHNY and CDR2 SVGAGI (reference sequence). CDR3 DNA: TGTGCCGGCAGAACTAACTATGGCTACACCTTC. Amino acids: CAGRTNYGYTF.

This chain uses TRBV5-4 with TRBJ2-7, with D possibly matching TRBD2 (6 bases). The V and J ends lost 0 bases and 5 bases respectively, with 15 bases between them. CDR1 is SGHNT and CDR2 is YYREEE in the germline V gene (reference sequence). The CDR3 spans 15 residues. The CDR3 reads CASSLAPGSGDEQYF. CDR3 nucleotides: TGTGCCAGCAGCTTGGCCCCAGGATCGGGAGACGAGCAGTACTTC.

This clone was counted once. This rearrangement joins TRBV19 to TRBJ2-1; 7 bases fit TRBD2. Germline CDR1 and CDR2: LNHDA and SQIVND (reference sequence). V trimming: 1 base; J trimming: 8 bases; junction bases outside the gene matches: 5. The CDR3 consists of 14 residues. The CDR3 reads CASSIAGGLDEQFF. In nucleotides, the CDR3 is TGTGCCAGTAGTATAGCGGGAGGACTTGATGAGCAGTTCTTC.

The genes are TRBV19 and TRBJ2-7; D ambiguous. CDR3 length: 13 amino acids. Germline CDR1 and CDR2: LNHDA and SQIVND (reference sequence). V was cut by 8 bases and J by 0 bases, with 11 bases left in between. The CDR3 sequence is CASQDGDSYEQYF. The CDR3 DNA follows: TGTGCCAGTCAGGACGGAGACTCCTACGAGCAGTACTTC.

This clone was detected only a few times. The chain couples TRBV30 to TRBJ1-4; D is ambiguous. Germline V gene data show CDR1 as GTSNPN and CDR2 as SVGIG (reference sequence). The V gene lost 5 bases and the J gene lost 9 bases, with 13 bases spanning the gap. This CDR3 region has 12 residues. The CDR3: CAWRLTAQKLFF. In nucleotides, the CDR3 is TGTGCCTGGCGCCTTACAGCCCAAAAACTGTTTTTT. Full variable domain (outside the CDR3, taken from reference TRBV30 and TRBJ1-4): SQTIHQWPATLVQPVGSPLSLECTVEGTSNPNLYWYRQAAGRGLQLLFYSVGIGQISSEVPQNLSASRPQDRQFILSSKKLLLSDSGFYLCAWRLTAQKLFFGSGTQLSVL.

V gene TRBV11-2 combines with J gene TRBJ2-1; 9 positions match TRBD1. The CDR3 runs to 13 residues. CDR1 and CDR2 from the germline V gene are SGHAT and FQNNGV. Trimming removed 6 bases from V and 5 bases from J; junction bases left unmatched: 2. CDR3 in DNA: TGTGCCAGCAGTCGGGACAGGGACAATGAGCAGTTCTTC. Translated, it gives CASSRDRDNEQFF.